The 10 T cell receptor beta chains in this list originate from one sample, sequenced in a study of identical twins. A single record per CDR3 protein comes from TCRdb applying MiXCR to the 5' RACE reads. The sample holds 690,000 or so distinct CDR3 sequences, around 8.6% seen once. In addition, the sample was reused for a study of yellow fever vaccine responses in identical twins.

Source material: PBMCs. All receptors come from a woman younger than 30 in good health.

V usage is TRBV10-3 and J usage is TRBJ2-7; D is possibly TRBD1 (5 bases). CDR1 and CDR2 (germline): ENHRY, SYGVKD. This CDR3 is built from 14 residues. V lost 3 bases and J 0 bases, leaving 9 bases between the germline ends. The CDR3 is CAISDRVNSYEQYF. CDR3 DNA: TGTGCCATCAGTGACAGGGTCAACTCCTACGAGCAGTACTTC.

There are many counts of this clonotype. In DNA form, the CDR3 reads TGCAGTGCTAGAGTTCTGAGCTCCTACAATGAGCAGTTCTTC. This sequence encodes CSARVLSSYNEQFF. The chain carries TRBV20-1 and TRBJ2-1; D is unclear. CDR3 size: 14 residues. The V end was cut by 1 base, the J end by 0 bases, with 7 bases between. CDR1 DFQATT and CDR2 SNEGSKA come from the germline V gene (reference sequence).

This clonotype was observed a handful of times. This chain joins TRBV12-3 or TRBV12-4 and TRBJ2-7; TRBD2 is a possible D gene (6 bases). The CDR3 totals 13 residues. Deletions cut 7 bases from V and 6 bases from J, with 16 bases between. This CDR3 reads CASTRRGSGEQYF. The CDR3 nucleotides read TGTGCCAGCACCAGGCGGGGATCGGGCGAGCAGTACTTC.

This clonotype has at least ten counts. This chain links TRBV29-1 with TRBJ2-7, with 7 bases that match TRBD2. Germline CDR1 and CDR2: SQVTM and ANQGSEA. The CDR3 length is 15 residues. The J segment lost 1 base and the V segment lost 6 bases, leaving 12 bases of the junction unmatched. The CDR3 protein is CSVAPGGSSSYEQYF. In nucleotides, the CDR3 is TGCAGCGTAGCCCCTGGCGGGAGCTCATCCTACGAGCAGTACTTC.

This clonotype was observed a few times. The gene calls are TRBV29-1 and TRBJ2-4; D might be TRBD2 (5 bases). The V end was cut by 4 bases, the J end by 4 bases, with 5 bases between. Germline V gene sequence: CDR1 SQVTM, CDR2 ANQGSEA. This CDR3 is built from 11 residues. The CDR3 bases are TGCAGCGTTGGGGAGAAAAACATTCAGTACTTC. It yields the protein CSVGEKNIQYF.

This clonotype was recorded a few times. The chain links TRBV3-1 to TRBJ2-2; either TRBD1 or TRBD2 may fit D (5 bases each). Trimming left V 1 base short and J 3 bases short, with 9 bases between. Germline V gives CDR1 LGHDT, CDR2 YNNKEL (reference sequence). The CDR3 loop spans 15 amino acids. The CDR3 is CASSQAQGDTGELFF. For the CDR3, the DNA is TGTGCCAGCAGCCAAGCGCAGGGAGACACCGGGGAGCTGTTTTTT.

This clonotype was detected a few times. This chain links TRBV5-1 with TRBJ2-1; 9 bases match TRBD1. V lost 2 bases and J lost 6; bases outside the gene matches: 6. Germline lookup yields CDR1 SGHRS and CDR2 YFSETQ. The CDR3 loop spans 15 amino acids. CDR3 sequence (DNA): TGCGCCAGCAGCTTCGGCGGGACAGGGCTCAATGAGCAGTTCTTC. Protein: CASSFGGTGLNEQFF.

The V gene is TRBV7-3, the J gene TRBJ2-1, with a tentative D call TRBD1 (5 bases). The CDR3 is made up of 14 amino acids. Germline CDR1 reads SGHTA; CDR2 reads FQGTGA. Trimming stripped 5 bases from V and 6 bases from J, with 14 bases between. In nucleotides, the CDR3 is TGTGCCAGCAGCCCCTACGGCGACAGCAATGAGCAGTTCTTC. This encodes CASSPYGDSNEQFF.

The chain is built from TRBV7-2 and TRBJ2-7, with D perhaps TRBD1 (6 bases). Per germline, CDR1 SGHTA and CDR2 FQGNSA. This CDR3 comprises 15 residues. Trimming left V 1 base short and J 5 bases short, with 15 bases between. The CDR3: CASSLVRGNGHEQYF. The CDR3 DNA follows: TGTGCCAGCAGCTTAGTAAGGGGGAACGGCCACGAGCAGTACTTC.

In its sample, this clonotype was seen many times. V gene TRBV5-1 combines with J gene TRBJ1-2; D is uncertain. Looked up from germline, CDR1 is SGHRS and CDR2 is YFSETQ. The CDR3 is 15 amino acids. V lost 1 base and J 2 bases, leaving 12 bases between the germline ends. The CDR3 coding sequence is TGCGCCAGCAGCTTGTTCCCTCATGGGAACTATGGCTACACCTTC. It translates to CASSLFPHGNYGYTF.